This T cell receptor beta chain was observed in a study of blood T cell repertoires in COVID-19. Study as a whole: Some COVID-19 samples were acute and others convalescent; all came from the United States, Italy and Spain.

Assay: immunoSEQ multiplex PCR; the TCRdb copy retains only in-frame clones and omits some. This sample has roughly 200,000 clones; 85% occur once, and the top ten carry under 9.5%. Trimming removed 6 bases from V and 1 base from J; junction bases left unmatched: 2. CDR1 SGHTA and CDR2 FQGTGA come from the germline V gene. This CDR3 has 16 residues. Input material: peripheral blood. This chain links TRBV7-3 with TRBJ1-6, with 11 bases that match TRBD1. The TCR was taken from a woman in her sixties with acute or convalescent COVID-19. The CDR3 DNA reads as TGTGCCAGCAGAAGGGACAGGGGGTCCTATAATTCACCCCTCCACTTT. This gives the protein CASRRDRGSYNSPLHF.